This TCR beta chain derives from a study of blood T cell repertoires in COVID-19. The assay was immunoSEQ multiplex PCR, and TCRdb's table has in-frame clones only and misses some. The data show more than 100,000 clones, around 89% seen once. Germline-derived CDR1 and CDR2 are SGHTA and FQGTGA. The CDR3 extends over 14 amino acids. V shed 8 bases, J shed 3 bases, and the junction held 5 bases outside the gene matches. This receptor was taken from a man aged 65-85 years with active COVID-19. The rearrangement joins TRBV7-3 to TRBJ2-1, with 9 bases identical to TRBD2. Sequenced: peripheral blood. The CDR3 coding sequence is TGTGCCAGCGGCCTAGCGGGAAGCTACAATGAGCAGTTCTTC. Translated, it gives CASGLAGSYNEQFF.